The present TCR beta chain was sequenced within a study of cytomegalovirus exposure and HLA in healthy donors. Regarding the study as a whole: A later analysis showed TCR association rates differing by HLA locus, peaking at DRB1 and lowest at HLA-C. Productive status was seen about 90% or about 30% of the time for most TCR beta V segments in an earlier analysis. CMV serostatus was the sole immune exposure data available. Accurate HLA-A and HLA-B prediction from TCR beta sequences was reported for most subjects.

PCR primers comprised 60 Vbeta and 13 Jbeta primers. Profiling relied on immunoSEQ multiplex PCR, and the TCRdb table lists in-frame clones only, not all of them. This sample has 150,000 or so clones, with 70% to 80% found just once. With respect to this clone: The antigen is undetermined.

Germline V CDR1 and CDR2: SGHRS, YFSETQ. V was trimmed by 4 bases and J by 8 bases, leaving 16 bases between them. This CDR3 is built from 14 residues. Sequencing was carried out using PBMCs. The TCR comes from a woman in her thirties or forties in good health and CMV-seronegative. The chain is built from TRBV5-1 and TRBJ2-1; D is perhaps TRBD1 (5 bases). The CDR3 DNA reads as TGCGCCAGCAGCAGAGACCCCAGGGCTGATGAGCAGTTCTTC. It encodes CASSRDPRADEQFF.